This T cell receptor (beta chain) was found in a study of shared clonotypes between healthy human individuals. Sequencing used immunoSEQ multiplex PCR; TCRdb keeps in-frame clones, though not all of them. The sample holds about 600,000 clones; roughly 97% are singletons and the top ten take 0.057%. In the CD4+ fraction, cells were divided into CD45RA+ naive and CD45RA-negative memory subsets. Germline CDR1 is SGHRS and CDR2 is YFSETQ. The CDR3 has 16 residues. V lost 2 bases and J 0 bases, leaving 12 bases between the germline ends. Specimen: naive CD4+ T cells sorted from blood. This sample's subset: CD45RA+ positively selected. The sequence came from a woman aged 25 to 45 in good health. The chain has TRBV5-1 and TRBJ1-3; D is unresolved. CDR3 DNA sequence: TGCGCCAGCAGCTTCCGGGAGCGGGACTCTGGAAACACCATATATTTT. It specifies CASSFRERDSGNTIYF.